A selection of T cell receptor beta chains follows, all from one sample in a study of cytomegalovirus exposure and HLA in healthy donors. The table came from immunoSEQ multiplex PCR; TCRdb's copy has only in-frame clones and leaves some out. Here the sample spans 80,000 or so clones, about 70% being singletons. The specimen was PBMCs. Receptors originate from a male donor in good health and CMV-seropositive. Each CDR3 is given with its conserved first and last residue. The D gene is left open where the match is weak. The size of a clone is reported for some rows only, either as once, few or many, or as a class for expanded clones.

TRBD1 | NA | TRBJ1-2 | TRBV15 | TGTGCCACCAGCGGAACTAGACAGGGAACTACTAACTATGGCTACACCTTC | CATSGTRQGTTNYGYTF
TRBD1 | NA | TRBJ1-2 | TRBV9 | TGTGCCAGCAGCGGATCGACAGGGAGCTATGGCTACACCTTC | CASSGSTGSYGYTF
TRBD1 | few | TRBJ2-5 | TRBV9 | TGTGCCAGCAGCGCGATACAGGGGGCCGTTGAGACCCAGTACTTC | CASSAIQGAVETQYF
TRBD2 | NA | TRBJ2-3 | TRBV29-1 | TGCAGCGCCGTGGGGGGGGATATGGGGGGCACAGATACGCAGTATTTT | CSAVGGDMGGTDTQYF
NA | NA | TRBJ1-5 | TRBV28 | TGTGCCACCTCTAGGGAGCCGCCCCAGCATTTT | CATSREPPQHF
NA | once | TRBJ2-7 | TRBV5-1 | TGCGCCAGCAGCTCAGCTAACCAATTGCTAGTGGCCCACGAGCAGTACTTC | CASSSANQLLVAHEQYF
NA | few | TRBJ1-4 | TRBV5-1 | TGCGCCAGCAGCTTGGGGATGGAGACCAGGGGCGCTGAAAAACTGTTTTTT | CASSLGMETRGAEKLFF
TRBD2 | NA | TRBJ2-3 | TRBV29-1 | TGCAGCGTTATTCTAGCGGGATATACGGATACGCAGTATTTT | CSVILAGYTDTQYF
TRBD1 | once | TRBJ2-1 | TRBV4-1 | TGCGCCAGCAGCCACCCGGGACAGTACAATGAGCAGTTCTTC | CASSHPGQYNEQFF
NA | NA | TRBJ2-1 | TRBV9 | TGTGCCAGCAGCGGGAACCACGGACTAACCTACAATGAGCAGTTCTTC | CASSGNHGLTYNEQFF
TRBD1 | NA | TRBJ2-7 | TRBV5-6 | TGTGCCAGCAGCTTGTTCCCGACAGGGTCCGACGAGCAGTACTTC | CASSLFPTGSDEQYF
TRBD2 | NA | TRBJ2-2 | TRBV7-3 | TGTGCCAGCAGCAGACCGGGACTAGCGGGGGGCACCGGGGAGCTGTTTTTT | CASSRPGLAGGTGELFF